This T cell receptor (beta chain) came from a study of cytomegalovirus exposure and HLA in healthy donors. General study points: An Asian-associated ancestry cluster reportedly showed fewer N-insertions than the approximately 700-donor mean in a later analysis. Earlier analysis found most TCR beta V segments productive about 90% or about 30% of the time. The study put 150 to 200 TCR beta chains on its list as cytomegalovirus-associated. Apart from CMV serostatus, no immune exposure information was available.

Primers included in the PCR were 60 Vbeta and 13 Jbeta primers. Repertoires were generated with immunoSEQ multiplex PCR, while TCRdb's copy carries only in-frame clones and drops some. Among 75,000 to 90,000 clones listed, approximately 77% were seen once. With regard to this clone: Its antigen is still unknown.

The receptor comes from a middle-aged woman in good health and CMV-seropositive. The sequencing sample was made of PBMCs.

The CDR3 DNA sequence: TGCGCCAGCAGTTCCACCGGGACAGTTAATGAAAAACTGTTTTTT. Translating gives CASSSTGTVNEKLFF. The V call is TRBV4-1, the J call TRBJ1-4, with 7 bases matching TRBD1. With 6 bases clipped from V and 4 bases from J, the junction kept 8 bases outside the gene matches. The CDR3 runs 15 residues. CDR1 is MGHRA, CDR2 YSYEKL, per germline.